Listed below are T cell receptor beta chains from one sample, sequenced in a study of OX40 agonist ivuxolimab in advanced cancers. Only in-frame clones appear in the TCRdb table, and some are missing; sequencing was by immunoSEQ multiplex PCR. Here the sample spans about 22,000 clones, 80% to 90% being singletons. Sequenced here: CD4+ or CD8+ T cells sorted from blood, sampled in a trial of the OX40 agonist ivuxolimab. These receptor sequences come from an adult with an advanced solid tumor such as melanoma, head and neck, liver or kidney cancer. The conserved cysteine and the conserved F or W are not part of the CDR3 here.

>TRBV19|TRBJ2-7
ASSIIQGAAYEQY
>TRBV7-8|TRBJ1-3
ASSLGSGISGNTIY
>TRBV6-4|TRBJ2-2
ASSRSSDAGELF
>TRBV9|TRBJ2-6
ASSETMRVGANVLT
>TRBV4-1|TRBJ1-1
ATGPPGNTEAF
>TRBV28|TRBJ1-1
ASTPEGDTEAF
>TRBV7-8|TRBJ2-1
ASSLGIASYNEQF
>TRBV30|TRBJ2-5
AWSRSQAPGETQY
>TRBV6-1|TRBJ2-1
ASTGGPDEQF
>TRBV27|TRBJ2-5
ASARGNSETQY
>TRBV9|TRBJ2-7
ASSVDASVNEQY
>TRBV9|TRBJ2-2
ASSPHPGELF
>TRBV11-1|TRBJ1-6
ASSLGQGNSPLH
>TRBV2|TRBJ1-1
ASRENRGGSTEAF
>TRBV9|TRBJ1-3
ASSGEGSGKDAGNTIY